The entry that follows covers one T cell receptor (beta chain) sequence. Participants were aged about 18 to 100 years from roughly 26 US areas. Participant reports of clinical history set cohort assignment. The data originate from a study of blood T cell repertoires in COVID-19. Study-level background: Material from acute and convalescent COVID-19 was sourced from the United States, Italy and Spain.

Assay used: immunoSEQ multiplex PCR; TCRdb lists only in-frame clones, some missing. Seen here are fewer than 250,000 clones, roughly nine tenths observed once, and the top ten hold about 10%. J was trimmed by 6 bases and V by 7 bases; bases with no gene match: 8. In germline, CDR1 is ENHRY, CDR2 SYGVKD. The CDR3 length is 14 residues. Sequencing input: PBMCs or T cells enriched from blood (not recorded which). The chain couples TRBV10-3 to TRBJ1-5; 8 nucleotides line up with TRBD1. The source is a man aged 25-40 years who had recovered from COVID-19. The CDR3 region is CAINTDRDGQPQHF. The CDR3 DNA sequence: TGTGCCATCAACACGGACAGGGATGGTCAGCCCCAGCATTTT.